Following are 27 T cell receptor beta chains from one sample sequenced in a study of HIV-infected patients and healthy controls. TCRdb used MiXCR to reprocess the 5' RACE reads, holding one entry per CDR3 protein. The table records about 18,000 distinct CDR3 sequences, less than 20% of them present only once. The sample was CD8+ T cells from blood. The receptors shown here come from a human donor in good health.

This chain joins TRBV15 and TRBJ2-3; unclear D gene. Germline V gene lookup returns CDR1 LNHNV and CDR2 YYDKDF (reference sequence). The CDR3 is made up of 17 amino acids. The ends were cut back, 5 bases at V and 0 bases at J, with 18 bases in the middle. CDR3 protein: CATSRRTLGSSTDTQYF. In DNA, the CDR3 is TGTGCCACCAGCCGCCGAACCTTAGGGTCTAGCACAGATACGCAGTATTTT.

This clonotype has at least ten counts. This chain connects TRBV19 to TRBJ2-3; D is undetermined. V lost 2 bases and J lost 1, with 4 bases in between. CDR3 length: 13 residues. Germline lookup yields CDR1 LNHDA and CDR2 SQIVND (reference sequence). This chain's CDR3 is CASSIRGTDTQYF. CDR3 sequence (DNA): TGTGCCAGTAGTATACGCGGCACAGATACGCAGTATTTT.

The table lists this clonotype with many counts. V is TRBV20-1 and J is TRBJ2-3; 9 bases map to TRBD2. The length of the CDR3 is 16 residues. The germline V gene has CDR1 DFQATT and CDR2 SNEGSKA (reference sequence). After removal of 0 bases from V and 2 bases from J, the junction contained 6 bases not matched to a gene. CDR3 residues: CSARDNLAGHTDTQYF. The CDR3 region has the DNA TGCAGTGCTAGAGATAACCTAGCGGGGCACACAGATACGCAGTATTTT.

This clonotype was observed many times. The chain joins TRBV10-2 to TRBJ2-1; weak D call: TRBD2 (5 bases). Trimming removed 3 bases at V and 6 bases at J, with 15 bases between. CDR1 and CDR2 from the germline V gene are WSHSY and SAAADI. The CDR3 contains 15 residues. CDR3 loop: CASSDGPRESNEQFF. CDR3 nucleotides: TGCGCCAGCAGTGACGGTCCACGGGAAAGCAATGAGCAGTTCTTC.

The V call is TRBV12-3 or TRBV12-4, the J call TRBJ1-1; unclear D gene. Trimming took 3 bases from V and 3 from J, leaving 8 bases between them. CDR3 size: 13 residues. The DNA for the CDR3 is TGTGCCAGCAGTTTTGCGAGGGACACTGAAGCTTTCTTT. Translated: CASSFARDTEAFF.

This clonotype was seen ten or more times. The CDR3 DNA reads as TGTGCCAGCAGCTCCCCTAGCACAGATACGCAGTATTTT. Translated, it gives CASSSPSTDTQYF. The V and J genes are TRBV7-9 and TRBJ2-3; D is uncertain. Germline CDR1 reads SEHNR; CDR2 reads FQNEAQ (reference sequence). The CDR3 length is 13 residues. Trimming took 4 bases from V and 0 from J, leaving 5 bases between them.

This clonotype was picked up many times. V and J are TRBV28 and TRBJ1-3; D may be TRBD1 (5 bases). The V end was cut by 6 bases, the J end by 8 bases, with 11 bases between. CDR1 and CDR2 from the germline V gene are MDHEN and SYDVKM. This CDR3 comprises 12 residues. The CDR3 here is CASRGESYTIYF. The CDR3 DNA follows: TGTGCCAGCAGAGGGGAGAGTTACACCATATATTTT. The full variable domain, rest sourced from reference TRBV28 and TRBJ1-3, is DVKVTQSSRYLVKRTGEKVFLECVQDMDHENMFWYRQDPGLGLRLIYFSYDVKMKEKGDIPEGYSVSREKKERFSLILESASTNQTSMYLCASRGESYTIYFGEGSWLTVV.

This clonotype was seen at least ten times. The chain joins TRBV7-9 to TRBJ2-1; 8 bases match TRBD1. The CDR3 spans 16 residues. V shed 4 bases and J 1 base; nucleotides not matched to a gene: 6. Germline V gene data show CDR1 as SEHNR and CDR2 as FQNEAQ (reference sequence). This CDR3 reads CASSYLQGVSYNEQFF. CDR3 bases: TGTGCCAGCAGCTACCTACAGGGGGTTTCCTACAATGAGCAGTTCTTC.

This clonotype was detected many times. The V gene is TRBV4-3, the J gene TRBJ2-7; D remains ambiguous. The CDR3 spans 15 residues. V lost 1 base, J lost 1 base, and 11 bases lay in between. Germline CDR1 is LGHNA and CDR2 is YSLEER. CDR3 bases: TGCGCCAGCAGCCAAGTTGCCGACATGTCCTACGAGCAGTACTTC. Amino acid sequence: CASSQVADMSYEQYF.

This clonotype was counted at least ten times. This chain uses TRBV6-2 or TRBV6-3 with TRBJ2-1; D is unclear. With 3 bases removed from V and 4 bases from J, the gap between germline ends came to 7 bases. The CDR3 is 13 residues long. Germline V gives CDR1 MNHEY, CDR2 SVGEGT. Here the CDR3 reads CASSYDTYNEQFF. For the CDR3, the DNA is TGTGCCAGCAGTTATGACACTTACAATGAGCAGTTCTTC.

The table lists this clonotype with a few counts. The chain links TRBV6-2 or TRBV6-3 to TRBJ2-1; 8 bases are shared with TRBD2. Trimming at V came to 5 bases and at J to 2 bases, leaving 5 bases not matched to a gene. Germline V lookup: CDR1 MNHEY, CDR2 SVGEGT. The length of the CDR3 is 15 residues. The CDR3 spells CASSPTGGTYNEQFF. The CDR3 coding sequence is TGTGCCAGCAGTCCCACGGGGGGGACCTACAATGAGCAGTTCTTC.

This clonotype was detected many times. The rearrangement links TRBV7-9 to TRBJ2-7; 9 bases fit TRBD1. With V trimmed by 4 bases and J by 6 bases, 7 bases remained unmatched. The CDR3 runs 14 residues. Germline-derived CDR1 and CDR2 are SEHNR and FQNEAQ (reference sequence). CDR3 loop: CASSSTGGAGEQYF. The DNA of the CDR3 is TGTGCCAGCAGCTCTACAGGGGGCGCGGGCGAGCAGTACTTC.

V usage is TRBV27 and J usage is TRBJ2-5; 8 nucleotides line up with TRBD1. Germline assignment: CDR1 MNHEY and CDR2 SMNVEV (reference sequence). V shed 4 bases and J 4 bases; nucleotides not matched to a gene: 11. This CDR3 contains 16 residues. The CDR3 sequence: CASSSLTGAVRETQYF. CDR3 bases: TGTGCCAGCAGTTCCCTGACAGGGGCTGTCCGAGAGACCCAGTACTTC.

This clonotype was counted a few times. This chain connects TRBV5-4 to TRBJ2-3; D gene uncertain. The CDR3 sequence is 14 residues long. The V gene's germline CDR1 is SGHNT and CDR2 YYREEE (reference sequence). V lost 3 bases to trimming and J lost 3 bases, with 11 bases between them. The DNA of the CDR3 is TGTGCCAGCAGCTCGTTTGCCGGGACAGATACGCAGTATTTT. This codes for CASSSFAGTDTQYF.

This clonotype was found a few times. V gene TRBV19 combines with J gene TRBJ1-2, with D tentatively TRBD1 (5 bases). The ends were cut back, 4 bases at V and 0 bases at J, with 9 bases in the middle. CDR1 and CDR2 from the germline V gene are LNHDA and SQIVND (reference sequence). This CDR3 is 14 amino acids long. CDR3 nucleotides: TGTGCCAGTAGTACCGGGACGGCTAACTATGGCTACACCTTC. Translated, it gives CASSTGTANYGYTF.

This clonotype was seen at least ten times. The gene calls are TRBV12-3 or TRBV12-4 and TRBJ1-2; D is undetermined. CDR3 length: 14 amino acids. V was trimmed by 4 bases and J by 4 bases, leaving 13 bases between them. The CDR3 here is CASSYGRTGYGYTF. The CDR3 bases are TGTGCCAGCAGTTATGGCAGAACCGGCTATGGCTACACCTTC.

This clonotype was recorded a few times. This chain links TRBV19 with TRBJ2-5; D is undetermined. The CDR3 is made up of 14 amino acids. Between the trimmed V and J ends, which lost 4 bases and 3 bases, there was a span of 12 bases. CDR1 is LNHDA, CDR2 SQIVND, per germline (reference sequence). CDR3 DNA: TGTGCCAGTAGTAGTCGAATCAACGAAGAGACCCAGTACTTC. Translation gives CASSSRINEETQYF. Full variable domain (rest looked up from reference TRBV19 and TRBJ2-5): DGGITQSPKYLFRKEGQNVTLSCEQNLNHDAMYWYRQDPGQGLRLIYYSQIVNDFQKGDIAEGYSVSREKKESFPLTVTSAQKNPTAFYLCASSSRINEETQYFGPGTRLLVL.

Many counts were recorded for this clonotype. The V call is TRBV27, the J call TRBJ1-6; D is unresolved. V was trimmed by 6 bases and J by 0 bases, leaving 6 bases between them. The V gene's germline CDR1 is MNHEY and CDR2 SMNVEV (reference sequence). This CDR3 region has 14 residues. This CDR3 reads CASRSSSYNSPLHF. The CDR3 coding sequence is TGTGCCAGCAGGTCGAGCTCCTATAATTCACCCCTCCACTTT.

The genes are TRBV6-2 or TRBV6-3 and TRBJ2-5; D remains ambiguous. V shed 5 bases and J shed 2 bases, with 15 bases lying between them. The germline CDR1 and CDR2 sequences are MNHEY and SVGEGT. The CDR3 contains 15 residues. This CDR3 is CASSPGPGSQETQYF. The DNA of the CDR3 is TGTGCCAGCAGTCCCGGGCCCGGTAGTCAAGAGACCCAGTACTTC.

This clonotype was seen at least ten times. V and J are TRBV5-6 and TRBJ2-7; D is unresolved. Germline assignment: CDR1 SGHDT and CDR2 YYEEEE. The V gene lost 0 bases and the J gene lost 7 bases, with 20 bases spanning the gap. CDR3 length: 16 amino acids. The CDR3, as DNA: TGTGCCAGCAGCTTGGAAGGTTCGGCAGTGTTTCGGGAGCAGTACTTC. Translated, it gives CASSLEGSAVFREQYF.

This clonotype showed up just a few times. The chain recombines TRBV4-3 with TRBJ2-7; D is uncertain. The V end was cut by 0 bases, the J end by 1 base, with 7 bases between. Germline V gives CDR1 LGHNA, CDR2 YSLEER. The CDR3 consists of 14 residues. The CDR3 DNA follows: TGCGCCAGCAGCCAAGACGACTTATCCTACGAGCAGTACTTC. This encodes CASSQDDLSYEQYF.

This clonotype was counted ten times or more. This chain links TRBV6-6 with TRBJ1-1, with 10 bases fitting TRBD1. V lost 5 bases, J lost 4 bases, and 7 bases stayed unmatched. This CDR3 spans 15 amino acids. Germline V lookup: CDR1 MNHNY, CDR2 SVGAGI (reference sequence). The CDR3 loop is CASSKDRGQFTEAFF. DNA of the CDR3: TGTGCCAGCAGTAAAGACAGGGGGCAGTTCACTGAAGCTTTCTTT.

This clonotype was seen more than once but under ten times. The V and J genes are TRBV6-1 and TRBJ1-2; D remains unclear. The germline V gene encodes CDR1 MNHNS and CDR2 SASEGT. V lost 3 bases and J lost 10, with 12 bases in between. This CDR3 is built from 12 residues. The CDR3 region has the DNA TGTGCCAGCAGTGATAACCCTGCTCTCTACACCTTC. This gives the protein CASSDNPALYTF.

This clonotype was counted many times. This chain links TRBV27 with TRBJ2-2; no clear D gene. The CDR3 extends over 13 amino acids. V was cut by 5 bases and J by 7 bases, with 11 bases left in between. CDR1 is MNHEY and CDR2 is SMNVEV in the germline V gene (reference sequence). The CDR3 loop reads CASSTMLVGELFF. CDR3 DNA sequence: TGTGCCAGCAGTACCATGTTAGTCGGGGAGCTGTTTTTT.

The rearrangement joins TRBV28 to TRBJ2-7; 11 nucleotides line up with TRBD1. This CDR3 has 15 amino acids. Trimming took 4 bases from V and 6 from J; bases not matched to a gene: 8. Germline values: CDR1 MDHEN, CDR2 SYDVKM. CDR3 amino acids: CASSSVRDRGSEQYF. CDR3 DNA sequence: TGTGCCAGCAGTTCGGTCCGGGACAGGGGGTCCGAGCAGTACTTC. Combining the CDR3 with reference TRBV28 and TRBJ2-7 gives the whole variable domain DVKVTQSSRYLVKRTGEKVFLECVQDMDHENMFWYRQDPGLGLRLIYFSYDVKMKEKGDIPEGYSVSREKKERFSLILESASTNQTSMYLCASSSVRDRGSEQYFGPGTRLTVT.

The chain carries TRBV9 and TRBJ2-1; the D call may be TRBD1 or TRBD2 (5 bases each). V lost 4 bases, J lost 2 bases, and 13 bases lay in between. Germline values: CDR1 SGDLS, CDR2 YYNGEE. The CDR3 totals 15 residues. The CDR3 DNA reads TGTGCCAGCAGCCCTCCCCCGGGGCCCTACAATGAGCAGTTCTTC. This codes for CASSPPPGPYNEQFF.

The chain couples TRBV4-2 to TRBJ1-3; 7 nucleotides align to TRBD1. Germline trimming cut 0 bases from V and 4 bases from J; bases unmatched to any gene: 6. This CDR3 is 16 amino acids long. Germline V gene lookup returns CDR1 LGHNA and CDR2 YNFKEQ. The CDR3 region is CASSQEQGSGGNTIYF. In DNA form, the CDR3 reads TGTGCCAGCAGCCAAGAACAGGGGTCTGGCGGAAACACCATATATTTT.